A single sample gave rise to the 14 T cell receptor beta chains below, sequenced in a study of T cell repertoires in cytomegalovirus infection. MiXCR, run by TCRdb on the reads, gives a single entry per CDR3 protein. This sample carries 310,000 or so distinct CDR3 sequences, 20% to 30% of them seen once, and the ten largest clones take 14%. The sequenced sample was PBMCs. The receptors stem from a human donor in good health (CMV status not recorded). Some clones in this sample may be carry-over from other donors' samples.

This clonotype appeared many times. This sequence joins TRBV7-2 and TRBJ1-1; perhaps TRBD1 as D (5 bases). Per germline, CDR1 SGHTA and CDR2 FQGNSA. V was trimmed by 4 bases and J by 1 base, leaving 10 bases between them. This CDR3 spans 14 amino acids. The CDR3 DNA sequence: TGTGCCAGCAGCTCCAGGGTGGGGAACACTGAAGCTTTCTTT. Protein: CASSSRVGNTEAFF.

The chain links TRBV7-2 to TRBJ2-3, with D possibly TRBD1 on 5 matching bases. The CDR3 is made up of 16 amino acids. Germline V lookup: CDR1 SGHTA, CDR2 FQGNSA. V was clipped by 2 bases and J by 0 bases, with 12 bases between them. CDR3 sequence reads: CASSLWVQGSTDTQYF. The CDR3 DNA follows: TGTGCCAGCAGCTTATGGGTCCAGGGTAGCACAGATACGCAGTATTTT. Together with reference TRBV7-2 and TRBJ2-3, the CDR3 gives the full variable domain: GAGVSQSPSNKVTEKGKDVELRCDPISGHTALYWYRQSLGQGLEFLIYFQGNSAPDKSGLPSDRFSAERTGGSVSTLTIQRTQQEDSAVYLCASSLWVQGSTDTQYFGPGTRLTVL.

This clonotype was detected only a few times. V gene TRBV11-2 combines with J gene TRBJ2-3; 10 bases are shared with TRBD2. CDR1 is SGHAT, CDR2 FQNNGV, per germline. The CDR3 loop spans 18 amino acids. Unmatched junction bases numbered 10, after V lost 2 bases and J lost 2 bases. CDR3 sequence (DNA): TGTGCCAGCAGCTTATCTAGCGGGGGATCCTCACCCACAGATACGCAGTATTTT. It is translated as CASSLSSGGSSPTDTQYF.

This clonotype came up a few times. The chain joins TRBV4-1 to TRBJ2-5; 9 bases align to TRBD2. Germline-derived CDR1 and CDR2 are MGHRA and YSYEKL. J lost 5 bases, V lost 4 bases, and 14 bases had no gene match. The CDR3 loop spans 17 amino acids. DNA of the CDR3: TGCGCCAGCAGCCCAGCGGCTAGCGGGGCCAACCGGGAGACCCAGTACTTC. Its translation: CASSPAASGANRETQYF.

The rearrangement links TRBV30 to TRBJ2-1; D unclear. Germline V gene data show CDR1 as GTSNPN and CDR2 as SVGIG (reference sequence). Trimming removed 0 bases from V and 2 bases from J, with 14 bases in between. The CDR3 is 16 amino acids. This chain's CDR3 is CAWSVLGASTYNEQFF. In nucleotides, the CDR3 is TGTGCCTGGAGTGTACTCGGAGCCTCCACCTACAATGAGCAGTTCTTC.

This rearrangement joins TRBV4-2 to TRBJ2-3, with 8 bases fitting TRBD1. The ends lost 2 bases at V and 8 bases at J; junction bases unmatched: 9. This CDR3 contains 15 residues. Germline V CDR1 and CDR2: LGHNA, YNFKEQ. The DNA of the CDR3 is TGTGCCAGCAGCCAAAACATCGACAGGGGCGGTACGCAGTATTTT. This translates into CASSQNIDRGGTQYF.

This clonotype was counted at least ten times. The chain uses TRBV7-2 and TRBJ2-7, with D perhaps matching TRBD1 or TRBD2 (5 bases each). The CDR3 contains 12 residues. CDR1 SGHTA and CDR2 FQGNSA come from the germline V gene. Trimming removed 5 bases at V and 2 bases at J, with 7 bases between. CDR3 sequence (DNA): TGTGCCAGCAGCGGGACGGCCTACGAGCAGTACTTC. Its protein product is CASSGTAYEQYF.

The chain recombines TRBV5-1 with TRBJ2-1; D is perhaps TRBD2 (5 bases). Per the germline V gene, CDR1 is SGHRS and CDR2 is YFSETQ. This CDR3 is 18 amino acids long. Trimming pared 0 bases from V and 1 base from J, leaving 17 bases between. CDR3 DNA sequence: TGCGCCAGCAGCTTGGGTGCCCACCGGGAAGGGTCCTACAATGAGCAGTTCTTC. Translating it yields CASSLGAHREGSYNEQFF.

This clonotype occurred many times. This chain uses TRBV7-2 with TRBJ2-2, with D hard to call. Germline V gene lookup returns CDR1 SGHTA and CDR2 FQGNSA. Trimming removed 5 bases from V and 0 bases from J, with 10 bases in between. CDR3 size: 15 residues. The CDR3 here is CASSRSLSNTGELFF. The CDR3 coding sequence is TGTGCCAGCAGCCGGTCACTCTCGAACACCGGGGAGCTGTTTTTT.

This clonotype has ten or more counts. V usage is TRBV7-3 and J usage is TRBJ1-1; D might be TRBD1 (5 bases). Trimming removed 2 bases at V and 4 bases at J, with 11 bases between. This CDR3 has 14 residues. Per the germline V gene, CDR1 is SGHTA and CDR2 is FQGTGA. CDR3 in amino acids: CASSLQGRVTEAFF. The CDR3 bases are TGTGCCAGCAGCTTACAGGGCCGGGTCACTGAAGCTTTCTTT.

The chain uses TRBV6-2 or TRBV6-3 and TRBJ2-1, with D unresolved. Between the trimmed V and J ends, which lost 0 bases and 10 bases, there was a span of 7 bases. This CDR3 has 12 amino acids. Germline V gene lookup returns CDR1 MNHEY and CDR2 SVGEGT. The CDR3 protein is CASSYSGREQFF. In nucleotides, the CDR3 is TGTGCCAGCAGTTACTCTGGAAGGGAGCAGTTCTTC.

This clonotype was found a few times. The chain has TRBV28 and TRBJ2-3, with D unclear. The germline CDR1 and CDR2 sequences are MDHEN and SYDVKM. The CDR3 is 15 residues long. Between the trimmed V and J ends, which lost 6 bases and 1 base, there was a span of 14 bases. CDR3 sequence reads: CASRPNLGRTDTQYF. The CDR3 DNA follows: TGTGCCAGCAGGCCCAATCTAGGGCGCACAGATACGCAGTATTTT.

This clonotype has ten or more counts. The rearrangement uses TRBV19 and TRBJ1-2; 10 bases match TRBD1. V shed 5 bases, J shed 4 bases, and the junction held 7 bases outside the gene matches. The CDR3 length is 15 residues. Germline V gene data show CDR1 as LNHDA and CDR2 as SQIVND (reference sequence). The DNA of the CDR3 is TGTGCCAGTAGTTCTCCGGGACAGGGGATCTATGGCTACACCTTC. It encodes CASSSPGQGIYGYTF.

This clonotype has at least ten counts. The V gene is TRBV19, the J gene TRBJ2-1; 11 nucleotides match TRBD2. Germline V gives CDR1 LNHDA, CDR2 SQIVND (reference sequence). J was trimmed by 7 bases and V by 6 bases; bases with no gene match: 17. The CDR3 covers 18 residues. CDR3 DNA: TGTGCCAGTAGGAAGACGCCACCGGGACTAGCGGCGAGTAATGAGCAGTTCTTC. It codes for CASRKTPPGLAASNEQFF.